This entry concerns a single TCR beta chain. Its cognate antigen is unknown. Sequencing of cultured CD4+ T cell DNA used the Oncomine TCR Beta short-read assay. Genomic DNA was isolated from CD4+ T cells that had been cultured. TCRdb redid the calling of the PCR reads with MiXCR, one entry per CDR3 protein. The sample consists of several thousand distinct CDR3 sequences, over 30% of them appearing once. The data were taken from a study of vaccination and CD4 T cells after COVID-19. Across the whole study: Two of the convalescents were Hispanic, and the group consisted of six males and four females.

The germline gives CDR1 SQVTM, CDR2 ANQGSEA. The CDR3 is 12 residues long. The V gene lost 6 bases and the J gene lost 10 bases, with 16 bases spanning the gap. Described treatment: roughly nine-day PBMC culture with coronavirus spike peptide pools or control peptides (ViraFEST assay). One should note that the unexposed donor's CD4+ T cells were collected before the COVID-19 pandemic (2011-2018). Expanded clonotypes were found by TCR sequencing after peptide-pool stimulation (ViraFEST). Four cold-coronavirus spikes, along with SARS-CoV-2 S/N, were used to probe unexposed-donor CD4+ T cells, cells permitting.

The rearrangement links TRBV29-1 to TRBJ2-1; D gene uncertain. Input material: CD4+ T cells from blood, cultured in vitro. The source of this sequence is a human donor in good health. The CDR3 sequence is CSVPGLLDEQFF. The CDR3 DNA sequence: TGCAGCGTCCCTGGGCTATTGGACGAGCAGTTCTTC.